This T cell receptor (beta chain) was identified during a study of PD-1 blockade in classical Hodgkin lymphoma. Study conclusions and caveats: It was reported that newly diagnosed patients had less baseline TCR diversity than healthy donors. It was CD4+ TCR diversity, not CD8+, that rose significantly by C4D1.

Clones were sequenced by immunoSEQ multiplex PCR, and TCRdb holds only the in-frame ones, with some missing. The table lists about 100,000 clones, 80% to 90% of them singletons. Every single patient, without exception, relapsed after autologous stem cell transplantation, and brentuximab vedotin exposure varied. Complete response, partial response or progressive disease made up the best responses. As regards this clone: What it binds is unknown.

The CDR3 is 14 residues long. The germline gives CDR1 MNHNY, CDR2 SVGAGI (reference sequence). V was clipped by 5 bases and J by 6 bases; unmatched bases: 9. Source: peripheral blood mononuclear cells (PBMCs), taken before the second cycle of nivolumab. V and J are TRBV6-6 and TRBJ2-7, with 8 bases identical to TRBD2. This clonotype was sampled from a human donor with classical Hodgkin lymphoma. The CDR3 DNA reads TGTGCCAGCAGTCGGTTGCGGGAGGCTGGCGAGCAGTACTTC. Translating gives CASSRLREAGEQYF.